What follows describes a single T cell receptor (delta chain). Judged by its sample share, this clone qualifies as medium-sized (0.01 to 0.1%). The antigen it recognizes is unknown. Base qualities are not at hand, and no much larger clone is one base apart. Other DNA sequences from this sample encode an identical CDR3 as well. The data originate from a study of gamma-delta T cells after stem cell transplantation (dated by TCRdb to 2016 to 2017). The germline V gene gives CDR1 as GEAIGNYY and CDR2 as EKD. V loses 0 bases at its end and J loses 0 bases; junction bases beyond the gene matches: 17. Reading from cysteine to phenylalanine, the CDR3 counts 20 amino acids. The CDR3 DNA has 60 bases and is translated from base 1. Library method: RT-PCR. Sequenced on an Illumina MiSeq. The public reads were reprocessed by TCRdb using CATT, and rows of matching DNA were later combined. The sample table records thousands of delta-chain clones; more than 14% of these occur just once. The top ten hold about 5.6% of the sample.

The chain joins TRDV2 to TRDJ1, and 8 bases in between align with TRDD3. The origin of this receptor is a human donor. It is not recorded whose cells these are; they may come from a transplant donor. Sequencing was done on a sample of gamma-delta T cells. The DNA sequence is TGTGCCTGTGACACCGTAGGACATGGGGGATCCTCCCTCGACACCGATAAACTCATCTTT. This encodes CACDTVGHGGSSLDTDKLIF.